The rows below give T cell receptor beta chains drawn from one sample of a study of T-cell reconstitution after alpha-beta-depleted transplantation in children. TCRdb reprocessed the PCR reads with MiXCR, giving one entry per CDR3 protein. The sample carries just over 950,000 distinct CDR3 sequences, about 29% recorded once. The material sequenced was PBMCs, mostly from graft donor cells, taken 360 days after TCRalphabeta/CD19-depleted stem cell transplant. The receptors shown here come from a boy in the first two years of life who had a stem cell transplant for SCID, so the T cells may come from the graft donor. Both conserved end residues are part of each CDR3. D genes are given only for firm matches. Only some rows state a clone size, as once, few, many or a class for expanded clones.

D gene | J gene | clone size | CDR3 length | V gene | CDR3 DNA | CDR3 protein
NA | TRBJ2-3 | NA | 15 | TRBV12-3/TRBV12-4 | TGTGCCAGCAGGGAACTCGGGTCGGGCACAGATACGCAGTATTTT | CASRELGSGTDTQYF
NA | TRBJ1-1 | few | 15 | TRBV5-1 | TGCGCCAGCAGCTTGGTCGCGGGAACGAACACTGAAGCTTTCTTT | CASSLVAGTNTEAFF
NA | TRBJ2-3 | NA | 14 | TRBV5-1 | TGCGCCAGCAGCTTTTCAGGGAGTGGGGATACGCAGTATTTT | CASSFSGSGDTQYF
NA | TRBJ1-5 | NA | 17 | TRBV20-1 | TGCAGTGCTAGAGATCCTCGGAGGGGATCAGTCGATCAGCCCCAGCATTTT | CSARDPRRGSVDQPQHF
NA | TRBJ2-1 | NA | 12 | TRBV12-3/TRBV12-4 | TGTGCCAGCACCCCCCCGGGCGGCTGGAAGTTCTTC | CASTPPGGWKFF
NA | TRBJ1-1 | NA | 17 | TRBV7-9 | TGTGCCAGCAGCTTAGTTCGGGGCGGCAGGAAGAACACTGAAGCTTTCTTT | CASSLVRGGRKNTEAFF
TRBD1 | TRBJ2-5 | NA | 15 | TRBV28 | TGTGCCAGCAGCCGGGACAGGAGGTACCAAGAGACCCAGTACTTC | CASSRDRRYQETQYF
NA | TRBJ2-3 | NA | 12 | TRBV19 | TGTGCCAGTAGTGGGACGGCAGATACGCAGTATTTT | CASSGTADTQYF
TRBD2 | TRBJ2-1 | NA | 16 | TRBV7-3 | TGTGCCAGCAGCTTAAGTGCTAGCGGGGGCTCGGGAGAGCAGTTCTTC | CASSLSASGGSGEQFF
TRBD2 | TRBJ2-3 | NA | 13 | TRBV29-1 | TGCAGCGTTGCGGGAGGAAGCACAGATACGCAGTATTTT | CSVAGGSTDTQYF
TRBD2 | TRBJ2-3 | many | 14 | TRBV10-3 | TGTGCCTCCCGAGCGGGGGCCATCACAGATACGCAGTATTTT | CASRAGAITDTQYF
NA | TRBJ2-7 | few | 16 | TRBV5-5 | TGTGCCAGCAGCCCTCACACCGGGAAACCTTTCTACGAGCAGTACTTC | CASSPHTGKPFYEQYF
NA | TRBJ1-1 | many | 15 | TRBV2 | TGTGCCAGCAAAAACGGTTATCTGGGATTAACTGAAGCTTTCTTT | CASKNGYLGLTEAFF
NA | TRBJ2-1 | NA | 15 | TRBV5-1 | TGCGCCAGCAGCTTGGTTGTGGTGGGTTCTAGGGAGCAGTTCTTC | CASSLVVVGSREQFF
TRBD2 | TRBJ2-7 | NA | 17 | TRBV10-2 | TGCGCCAGCAGTGAGCCTAGCGGGGGGGCCCCATTATACGAGCAGTACTTC | CASSEPSGGAPLYEQYF
NA | TRBJ2-3 | NA | 17 | TRBV6-1 | TGTGCCAGCACCCCCTGGGCAGCAGGAGTGGGGACAGATACGCAGTATTTT | CASTPWAAGVGTDTQYF
NA | TRBJ2-3 | few | 15 | TRBV9 | TGTGCCAGCAGCGTAAGGGTCTCTAGCACAGATACGCAGTATTTT | CASSVRVSSTDTQYF
NA | TRBJ1-2 | many | 12 | TRBV4-3 | TGCGCCAGCAGCCATGATAACTATGGCTACACCTTC | CASSHDNYGYTF
NA | TRBJ2-4 | NA | 16 | TRBV5-1 | TGCGCCAGCAGCTGGGGGGGGACCGGGACAGCAAACATTCAGTACTTC | CASSWGGTGTANIQYF
NA | TRBJ2-5 | few | 14 | TRBV20-1 | TGTGCCCTAAAGAATGCCGGGATGAAAGAGACCCAGTACTTC | CALKNAGMKETQYF
NA | TRBJ2-7 | NA | 14 | TRBV3-1 | TGTGCCAGCAGCCAAGAAGCAGGGCCCTACGAGCAGTACTTC | CASSQEAGPYEQYF
NA | TRBJ2-1 | NA | 19 | TRBV12-3/TRBV12-4 | TGTGCCAGCAGTAGGTACGAGGGATCCTACAGGTTATCCGGCGATGAGCAGTTCTTC | CASSRYEGSYRLSGDEQFF
NA | TRBJ1-3 | NA | 15 | TRBV6-1 | TGTGCCAGCAGTGAAGCGGGAATTCCCAGAAACACCATATATTTT | CASSEAGIPRNTIYF
NA | TRBJ2-1 | NA | 13 | TRBV20-1 | TGCAGTGCTCGGACAGCGAACTACAATGAGCAGTTCTTC | CSARTANYNEQFF
TRBD1 | TRBJ2-5 | few | 15 | TRBV5-1 | TGCGCCAGCAGCCTGGGACAGGGGGCACTGGAGACCCAGTACTTC | CASSLGQGALETQYF
NA | TRBJ2-5 | NA | 13 | TRBV5-6 | TGTGCCAGCAGCTCACTAGCTAGGGAGACCCAGTACTTC | CASSSLARETQYF
TRBD1 | TRBJ1-5 | few | 16 | TRBV13 | TGTGCCAGCAGCTTAACAGGGGACAGTAGCAATCAGCCCCAGCATTTT | CASSLTGDSSNQPQHF
NA | TRBJ2-3 | NA | 16 | TRBV5-1 | TGCGCCAGCAGCTTTCAGGGGACCTCTAGCACAGATACGCAGTATTTT | CASSFQGTSSTDTQYF
NA | TRBJ2-7 | NA | 16 | TRBV7-2 | TGTGCCAGCAGCTTAGTTTCGGCTAGCGCCTCTTACGAGCAGTACTTC | CASSLVSASASYEQYF
TRBD2 | TRBJ2-1 | NA | 18 | TRBV12-3/TRBV12-4 | TGTGCCAGCAGTCCCCATGCGGGGGGGCCCGCGTCATACAATGAGCAGTTCTTC | CASSPHAGGPASYNEQFF
NA | TRBJ2-3 | few | 13 | TRBV20-1 | TGCAGTGCTAACGGGGCCTGGGGAGATACGCAGTATTTT | CSANGAWGDTQYF
NA | TRBJ2-2 | few | 16 | TRBV28 | TGTGCCAGCAATATTGCGGGGCAGGCTAACACCGGGGAGCTGTTTTTT | CASNIAGQANTGELFF
NA | TRBJ1-1 | NA | 16 | TRBV7-6 | TGTGCCAGCAGCTTAGTCTCCGGCCTCCTGAACACTGAAGCTTTCTTT | CASSLVSGLLNTEAFF
NA | TRBJ1-5 | many | 15 | TRBV28 | TGTGCCAGCAGTTCCTTCAGGAGTGGTTGGCAGCCCCAGCATTTT | CASSSFRSGWQPQHF
TRBD1 | TRBJ2-1 | NA | 16 | TRBV7-9 | TGTGCCAGCAGCCACCGCCGGGACAGGGAAGATAATGAGCAGTTCTTC | CASSHRRDREDNEQFF
NA | TRBJ2-7 | few | 15 | TRBV10-3 | TGTGCCATCAGTGAGTGGGGGGACTCCCCCTACGAGCAGTACTTC | CAISEWGDSPYEQYF
NA | TRBJ2-3 | NA | 15 | TRBV28 | TGTGCCAGCAGTTTTTTAGGGGGGGGGGCAAATACGCAGTATTTT | CASSFLGGGANTQYF
NA | TRBJ2-6 | few | 17 | TRBV13 | TGTGCCAGCAGCAATGATAAGCCCATCTCTGGGGCCAACGTCCTGACTTTC | CASSNDKPISGANVLTF
NA | TRBJ2-5 | few | 14 | TRBV29-1 | TGCAGCGTTGTTAACCTCCTTCTACAAGAGACCCAGTACTTC | CSVVNLLLQETQYF
NA | TRBJ2-5 | NA | 14 | TRBV18 | TGTGCCAGCGACACCACAGCCTTCGGAGAGACCCAGTACTTC | CASDTTAFGETQYF
TRBD1 | TRBJ1-5 | NA | 16 | TRBV4-2 | TGTGCCAGCAGCCAAGGGGACAGGGTGTCGGATCAGCCCCAGCATTTT | CASSQGDRVSDQPQHF
TRBD1 | TRBJ2-3 | NA | 19 | TRBV2 | TGTGCCAGCTCGACTTCTCGGGCGACAGGGTATTGGGACACAGATACGCAGTATTTT | CASSTSRATGYWDTDTQYF
TRBD1 | TRBJ2-5 | NA | 15 | TRBV11-2 | TGTGCCAGCAGCTTAGCCCCAGGGGGACCGGGGACCCAGTACTTC | CASSLAPGGPGTQYF
NA | TRBJ2-3 | few | 13 | TRBV20-1 | TGCAGTGCTAGCTTGTCGGGCACAGATACGCAGTATTTT | CSASLSGTDTQYF
NA | TRBJ1-2 | few | 13 | TRBV18 | TGTGCCAGCTCACCCACAGGACTCTATGGCTACACCTTC | CASSPTGLYGYTF